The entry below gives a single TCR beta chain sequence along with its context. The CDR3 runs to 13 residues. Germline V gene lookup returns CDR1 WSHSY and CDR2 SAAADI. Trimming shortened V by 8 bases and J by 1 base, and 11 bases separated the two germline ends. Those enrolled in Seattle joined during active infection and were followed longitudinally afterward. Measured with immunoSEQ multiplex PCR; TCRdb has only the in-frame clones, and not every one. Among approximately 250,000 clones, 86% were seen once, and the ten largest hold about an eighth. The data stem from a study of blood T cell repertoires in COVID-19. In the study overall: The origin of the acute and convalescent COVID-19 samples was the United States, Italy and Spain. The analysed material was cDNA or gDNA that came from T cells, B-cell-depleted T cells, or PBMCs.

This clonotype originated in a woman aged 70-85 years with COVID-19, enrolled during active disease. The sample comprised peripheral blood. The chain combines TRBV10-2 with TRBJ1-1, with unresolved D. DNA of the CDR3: TGCGCCAGCCGGGAGGAGGCGAACACTGAAGCTTTCTTT. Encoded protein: CASREEANTEAFF.